A single sample gave rise to the 21 T cell receptor beta chains below, sequenced in a study of blood T cell repertoires in COVID-19 (TCRdb year 2020). Library preparation used the immunoSEQ multiplex PCR assay. TCRdb mirrors the immuneACCESS table, restricted to in-frame sequences. Some clones are absent from its copies; in checked studies, under half trace to an unresolved V gene, and the reason for the others is unknown. The sample table holds fewer than 350,000 clones, of which approximately 91% were seen once. 2.3% of the sample lies in the top ten. The sample comprised PBMCs or T cells enriched from blood (not recorded which). All receptors come from a woman aged 40 to 50 with acute COVID-19.

The genes are TRBV18 and TRBJ2-1; 10 bases fit TRBD1. Trimming at V came to 3 bases and at J to 5 bases, leaving 10 bases not matched to a gene. Germline values: CDR1 KGHSH, CDR2 LQKENI. This CDR3 has 17 residues. The CDR3 loop reads CASSPQGRDRGNNEQFF. CDR3 DNA: TGTGCCAGCTCACCTCAAGGCCGGGACAGGGGAAACAATGAGCAGTTCTTC.

CDR3 loop: CASSLWTGDNSPLHF. The CDR3 DNA follows: TGCGCCAGCAGCCTCTGGACAGGGGATAATTCACCCCTCCACTTT. V gene TRBV4-1 combines with J gene TRBJ1-6, with 9 bases identical to TRBD1. Trimming at V came to 4 bases and at J to 5 bases, leaving 3 bases not matched to a gene. Germline lookup yields CDR1 MGHRA and CDR2 YSYEKL. The CDR3 covers 15 residues.

V is TRBV6-6 and J is TRBJ2-7; 12 bases match TRBD2. After removal of 5 bases from V and 6 bases from J, the junction contained 8 bases not matched to a gene. The CDR3 covers 15 residues. Germline CDR1 MNHNY, CDR2 SVGAGI (reference sequence). The CDR3: CASSRILAGGAEQYF. As DNA, the CDR3 is TGTGCCAGCAGTCGCATACTAGCGGGAGGAGCCGAGCAGTACTTC.

The rearrangement links TRBV3-1 (or the pseudogene TRBV3-2) to TRBJ1-6; possibly TRBD1 for D (6 bases). The CDR3 has 15 residues. CDR1 is LGHDT and CDR2 is YNNKEL in the germline V gene (reference sequence). Trimming took 1 base from V and 3 from J, leaving 7 bases between them. The CDR3 loop is CASSQVGGYNSPLHF. The CDR3, as DNA: TGTGCCAGCAGCCAAGTAGGGGGCTATAATTCACCCCTCCACTTT.

The V call is TRBV20-1, the J call TRBJ2-3, with 8 bases lining up with TRBD1. The CDR3 sequence is 16 residues long. V was pared by 3 bases and J by 0 bases, with 8 bases of the junction left unmatched. Germline assignment: CDR1 DFQATT and CDR2 SNEGSKA (reference sequence). CDR3 protein: CSASFRGRSSTDTQYF. The DNA of the CDR3 is TGCAGTGCTAGTTTCAGGGGGCGATCAAGCACAGATACGCAGTATTTT.

The V call is TRBV5-6, the J call TRBJ1-6; TRBD1 matches 8 bases. This CDR3 spans 17 amino acids. Germline V gives CDR1 SGHDT, CDR2 YYEEEE. J was trimmed by 7 bases and V by 3 bases; bases with no gene match: 12. CDR3 DNA: TGTGCCAGCAGCTCAGAGGACAGGGCCCCCGGGAATTCACCCCTCCACTTT. This gives the protein CASSSEDRAPGNSPLHF.

The V call is TRBV5-4, the J call TRBJ2-7, with D tentatively TRBD1 (6 bases). The germline gives CDR1 SGHNT, CDR2 YYREEE (reference sequence). Trimming removed 4 bases at V and 2 bases at J, with 19 bases between. The CDR3 length is 16 residues. DNA for the CDR3: TGTGCCAGCAGCCTCTCTTGGACAGCCGGCACCTACGAGCAGTACTTC. Residues: CASSLSWTAGTYEQYF.

V and J are TRBV2 and TRBJ1-2; D is uncertain. Trimming stripped 7 bases from V and 1 base from J, with 13 bases between. This CDR3 spans 14 amino acids. Germline V gives CDR1 SNHLY, CDR2 FYNNEI. The CDR3 is CASTSLEGNYGYTF. The CDR3 bases are TGTGCCAGCACTTCTCTGGAGGGTAACTATGGCTACACCTTC.

The rearrangement uses TRBV19 and TRBJ1-1, with D perhaps matching TRBD1 (5 bases). The CDR3 totals 16 residues. The V and J ends lost 5 bases and 4 bases respectively, with 20 bases between them. In germline, CDR1 is LNHDA, CDR2 SQIVND (reference sequence). The CDR3 DNA reads as TGTGCCAGTAGTCAACCAACTCGGGGGTCTGGCACTGAAGCTTTCTTT. This gives the protein CASSQPTRGSGTEAFF.

The J gene is TRBJ1-2, the V gene TRBV7-2; 7 bases map to TRBD1. Germline V CDR1 and CDR2: SGHTA, FQGNSA. The CDR3 covers 14 residues. With V trimmed by 2 bases and J by 5 bases, 5 bases remained unmatched. DNA of the CDR3: TGTGCCAGCAGCTTAAGGGGGCGAGGTTATGGCTACACCTTC. This codes for CASSLRGRGYGYTF.

The CDR3: CASRRRGRVTGELFF. The CDR3 nucleotides are TGTGCCAGCAGAAGAAGGGGGCGGGTAACCGGGGAGCTGTTTTTT. The V and J genes are TRBV6-5 and TRBJ2-2; 7 bases are shared with TRBD1. Trimming at V came to 6 bases and at J to 5 bases, leaving 9 bases not matched to a gene. CDR1 MNHEY and CDR2 SVGAGI come from the germline V gene. CDR3 size: 15 residues.

The chain recombines TRBV27 with TRBJ1-6; 8 bases map to TRBD1. Germline V CDR1 and CDR2: MNHEY, SMNVEV (reference sequence). V was pared by 5 bases and J by 5 bases, with 5 bases of the junction left unmatched. CDR3 length equals 15 residues. CDR3 bases: TGTGCCAGCAGTCTCCGGACAGGGAATAATTCACCCCTCCACTTT. This codes for CASSLRTGNNSPLHF.

The chain employs TRBV29-1 and TRBJ2-5; 8 nucleotides match TRBD1. Germline CDR1 reads SQVTM; CDR2 reads ANQGSEA. V trimming: 7 bases; J trimming: 1 base; junction bases outside the gene matches: 5. This CDR3 contains 13 residues. Here the CDR3 DNA reads TGCAGCGCTAGGACAGGGACCCAAGAGACCCAGTACTTC. Protein product: CSARTGTQETQYF.

At least ten counts were recorded for this clone. This chain uses TRBV30 with TRBJ1-2; a possible D gene is TRBD1 (6 bases). From germline, CDR1 is GTSNPN and CDR2 SVGIG (reference sequence). The length of the CDR3 is 11 residues. Trimming removed 7 bases from V and 7 bases from J, with 13 bases in between. In nucleotides, the CDR3 is TGTGCCTTGGGTCTGGGGGCTGGCTACACCTTC. Its protein is CALGLGAGYTF.

The J gene is TRBJ2-3, the V gene TRBV5-1; weak D call: TRBD2 (7 bases). Trimming pared 4 bases from V and 1 base from J, leaving 16 bases between. Germline-derived CDR1 and CDR2 are SGHRS and YFSETQ. The CDR3 extends over 16 amino acids. The chain's CDR3 is CASSRGASDRTDTQYF. CDR3 coding DNA: TGCGCCAGCAGCCGGGGGGCTAGCGACCGCACAGATACGCAGTATTTT.

The V gene is TRBV15, the J gene TRBJ1-5; the D is unclear. The CDR3 loop spans 17 amino acids. V lost 1 base and J 0 bases, leaving 13 bases between the germline ends. CDR1 is LNHNV and CDR2 is YYDKDF in the germline V gene (reference sequence). CDR3 residues: CATSRGGASYSNQPQHF. The CDR3 bases are TGTGCCACCAGCAGAGGAGGTGCGAGTTATAGCAATCAGCCCCAGCATTTT.

This rearrangement joins TRBV6-1 to TRBJ1-2, with D possibly being TRBD1 (5 bases). Germline CDR1 reads MNHNS; CDR2 reads SASEGT. The CDR3 covers 14 residues. Trimming took 1 base from V and 4 from J, leaving 10 bases between them. The CDR3 reads CASSEGGGAYGYTF. The CDR3 DNA is TGTGCCAGCAGTGAAGGGGGCGGAGCCTATGGCTACACCTTC.

V usage is TRBV7-2 and J usage is TRBJ1-5; tentatively, D is TRBD1 (6 bases). Germline loops: CDR1 SGHTA, CDR2 FQGNSA. V lost 5 bases and J 0 bases, leaving 11 bases between the germline ends. The CDR3 consists of 15 residues. The CDR3 nucleotides read TGTGCCAGCAGCCTGGGGGACAATAGCAATCAGCCCCAGCATTTT. Amino acid sequence: CASSLGDNSNQPQHF.

The rearrangement joins TRBV6-5 to TRBJ1-2, with 7 bases aligning to TRBD1. Looked up from germline, CDR1 is MNHEY and CDR2 is SVGAGI. The CDR3 has 14 residues. Trimming at V came to 4 bases and at J to 7 bases, leaving 9 bases not matched to a gene. DNA of the CDR3: TGTGCCAGCAGTTCCCCGACAGGGTCGTCTGGCTACACCTTC. It specifies CASSSPTGSSGYTF.

The chain carries TRBV28 and TRBJ1-4; 8 nucleotides match TRBD1. J lost 8 bases, V lost 6 bases, and 11 bases had no gene match. Germline lookup yields CDR1 MDHEN and CDR2 SYDVKM. The length of the CDR3 is 15 residues. CDR3 residues: CASSTAGTGGEKLFF. The CDR3 coding sequence is TGTGCCAGCAGCACTGCCGGGACAGGTGGCGAAAAACTGTTTTTT. The full variable domain, rest sourced from reference TRBV28 and TRBJ1-4, is DVKVTQSSRYLVKRTGEKVFLECVQDMDHENMFWYRQDPGLGLRLIYFSYDVKMKEKGDIPEGYSVSREKKERFSLILESASTNQTSMYLCASSTAGTGGEKLFFGSGTQLSVL.

The chain joins TRBV7-9 to TRBJ1-2; TRBD1 matches 7 bases. After removal of 5 bases from V and 5 bases from J, the junction contained 8 bases not matched to a gene. CDR3 size: 14 residues. Germline CDR1 SEHNR, CDR2 FQNEAQ (reference sequence). The CDR3 DNA sequence: TGTGCCAGCAGCGTCGGACAGGAGCTTTATGGCTACACCTTC. Translating gives CASSVGQELYGYTF.